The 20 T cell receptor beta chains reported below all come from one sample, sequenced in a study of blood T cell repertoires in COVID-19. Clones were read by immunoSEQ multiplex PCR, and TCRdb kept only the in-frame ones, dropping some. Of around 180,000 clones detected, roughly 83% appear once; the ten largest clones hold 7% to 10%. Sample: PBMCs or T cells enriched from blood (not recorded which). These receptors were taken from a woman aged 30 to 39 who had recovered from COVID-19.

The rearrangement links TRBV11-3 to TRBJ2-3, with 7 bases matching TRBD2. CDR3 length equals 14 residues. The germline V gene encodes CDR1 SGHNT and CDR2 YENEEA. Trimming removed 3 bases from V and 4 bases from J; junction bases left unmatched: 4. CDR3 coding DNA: TGTGCCAGCAGCTTTGGCGGGAGCGCAGATACGCAGTATTTT. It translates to CASSFGGSADTQYF. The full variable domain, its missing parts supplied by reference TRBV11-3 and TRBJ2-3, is EAGVVQSPRYKIIEKKQPVAFWCNPISGHNTLYWYLQNLGQGPELLIRYENEEAVDDSQLPKDRFSAERLKGVDSTLKIQPAELGDSAVYLCASSFGGSADTQYFGPGTRLTVL.

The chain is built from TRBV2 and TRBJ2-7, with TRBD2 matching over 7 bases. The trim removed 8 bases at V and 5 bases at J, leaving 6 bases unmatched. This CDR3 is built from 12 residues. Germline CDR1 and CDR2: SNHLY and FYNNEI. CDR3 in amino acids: CASGGGNDEQYF. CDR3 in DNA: TGTGCCAGCGGGGGGGGGAACGACGAGCAGTACTTC.

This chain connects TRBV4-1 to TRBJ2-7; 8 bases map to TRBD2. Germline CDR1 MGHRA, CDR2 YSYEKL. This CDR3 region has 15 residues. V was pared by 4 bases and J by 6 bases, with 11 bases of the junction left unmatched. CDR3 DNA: TGCGCCAGCAGCCCTTTAACAAGCGGGAGTGGCGAGCAGTACTTC. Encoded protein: CASSPLTSGSGEQYF.

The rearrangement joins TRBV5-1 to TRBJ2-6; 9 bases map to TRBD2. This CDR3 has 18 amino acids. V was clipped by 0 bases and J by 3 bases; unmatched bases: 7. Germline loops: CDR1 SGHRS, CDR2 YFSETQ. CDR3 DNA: TGCGCCAGCAGCTTGGTTGGCGGGAGGGCCGGTGGGGCCAACGTCCTGACTTTC. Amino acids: CASSLVGGRAGGANVLTF. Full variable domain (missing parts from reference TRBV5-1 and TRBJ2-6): KAGVTQTPRYLIKTRGQQVTLSCSPISGHRSVSWYQQTPGQGLQFLFEYFSETQRNKGNFPGRFSGRQFSNSRSEMNVSTLELGDSALYLCASSLVGGRAGGANVLTFGAGSRLTVL.

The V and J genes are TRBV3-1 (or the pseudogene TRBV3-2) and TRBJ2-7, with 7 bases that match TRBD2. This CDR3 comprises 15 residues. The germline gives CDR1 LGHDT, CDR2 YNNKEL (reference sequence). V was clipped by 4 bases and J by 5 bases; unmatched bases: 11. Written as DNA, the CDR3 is TGTGCCAGCAGCCGTAGGGCGGGAGCGTACCACGAGCAGTACTTC. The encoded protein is CASSRRAGAYHEQYF.

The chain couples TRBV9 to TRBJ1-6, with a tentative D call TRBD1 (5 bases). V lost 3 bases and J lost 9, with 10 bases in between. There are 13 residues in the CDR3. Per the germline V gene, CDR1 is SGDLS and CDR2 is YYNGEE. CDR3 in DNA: TGTGCCAGCAGCGATCCGGGGGGTTCACCCCTCCACTTT. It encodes CASSDPGGSPLHF.

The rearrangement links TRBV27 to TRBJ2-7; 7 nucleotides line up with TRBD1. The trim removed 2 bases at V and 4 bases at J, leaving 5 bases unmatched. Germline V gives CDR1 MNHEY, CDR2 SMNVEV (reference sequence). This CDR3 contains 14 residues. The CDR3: CASSLVGTVYEQYF. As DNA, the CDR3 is TGTGCCAGCAGTTTAGTTGGGACAGTTTACGAGCAGTACTTC.

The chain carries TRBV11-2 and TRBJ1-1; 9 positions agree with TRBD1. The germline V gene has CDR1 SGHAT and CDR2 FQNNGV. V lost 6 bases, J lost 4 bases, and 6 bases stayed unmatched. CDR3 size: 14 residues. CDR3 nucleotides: TGTGCCAGCAGTTTGAGACAGGGGGGCACTGAAGCTTTCTTT. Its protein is CASSLRQGGTEAFF.

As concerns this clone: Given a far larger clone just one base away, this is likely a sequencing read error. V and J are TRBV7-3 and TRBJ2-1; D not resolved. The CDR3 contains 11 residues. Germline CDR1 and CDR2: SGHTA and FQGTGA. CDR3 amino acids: CASSSDNEQFF. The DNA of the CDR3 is TGTGCCAGCAGCTCCGACAATGAGCAGTTCTTC.

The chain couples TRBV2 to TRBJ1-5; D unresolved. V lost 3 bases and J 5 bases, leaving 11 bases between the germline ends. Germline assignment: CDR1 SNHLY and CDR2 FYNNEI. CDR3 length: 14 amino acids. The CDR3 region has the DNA TGTGCCAGCAGTGATCCTAGTCCCGATCAGCCCCAGCATTTT. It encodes CASSDPSPDQPQHF.

The CDR3 sequence is CASGPQGPKGTQYF. DNA for the CDR3: TGTGCCAGTGGCCCCCAGGGGCCCAAAGGGACCCAGTACTTC. This sequence joins TRBV19 and TRBJ2-5; D is possibly TRBD1 (6 bases). The CDR3 is 14 amino acids. Trimming removed 8 bases at V and 7 bases at J, with 20 bases between. The germline V gene has CDR1 LNHDA and CDR2 SQIVND (reference sequence). Based on the CDR3 plus reference TRBV19 and TRBJ2-5, the full variable domain is DGGITQSPKYLFRKEGQNVTLSCEQNLNHDAMYWYRQDPGQGLRLIYYSQIVNDFQKGDIAEGYSVSREKKESFPLTVTSAQKNPTAFYLCASGPQGPKGTQYFGPGTRLLVL.

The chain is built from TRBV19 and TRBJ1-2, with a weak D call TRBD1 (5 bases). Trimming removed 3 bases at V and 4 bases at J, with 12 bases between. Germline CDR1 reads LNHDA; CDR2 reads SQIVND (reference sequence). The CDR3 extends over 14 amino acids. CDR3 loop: CASSMGQGFYGYTF. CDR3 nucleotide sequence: TGTGCCAGTAGTATGGGTCAGGGATTCTATGGCTACACCTTC. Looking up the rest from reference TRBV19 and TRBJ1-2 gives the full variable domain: DGGITQSPKYLFRKEGQNVTLSCEQNLNHDAMYWYRQDPGQGLRLIYYSQIVNDFQKGDIAEGYSVSREKKESFPLTVTSAQKNPTAFYLCASSMGQGFYGYTFGSGTRLTVV.

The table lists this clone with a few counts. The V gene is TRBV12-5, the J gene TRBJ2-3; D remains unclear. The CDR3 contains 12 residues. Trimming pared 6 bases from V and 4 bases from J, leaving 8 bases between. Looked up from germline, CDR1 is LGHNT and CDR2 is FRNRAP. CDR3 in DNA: TGTGCTAGTGGAACAGCCGCAGATACGCAGTATTTT. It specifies CASGTAADTQYF. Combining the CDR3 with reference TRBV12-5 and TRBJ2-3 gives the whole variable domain DARVTQTPRHKVTEMGQEVTMRCQPILGHNTVFWYRQTMMQGLELLAYFRNRAPLDDSGMPKDRFSAEMPDATLATLKIQPSEPRDSAVYFCASGTAADTQYFGPGTRLTVL.

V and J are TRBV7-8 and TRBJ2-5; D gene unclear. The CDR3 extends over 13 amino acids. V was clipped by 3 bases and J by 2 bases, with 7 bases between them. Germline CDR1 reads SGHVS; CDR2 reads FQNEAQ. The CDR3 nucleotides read TGTGCCAGCAGCTTCGACTCACAAGAGACCCAGTACTTC. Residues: CASSFDSQETQYF.

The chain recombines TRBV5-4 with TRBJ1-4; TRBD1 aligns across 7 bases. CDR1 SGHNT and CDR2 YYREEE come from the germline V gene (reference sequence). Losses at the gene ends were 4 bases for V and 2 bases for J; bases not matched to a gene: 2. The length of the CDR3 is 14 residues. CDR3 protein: CASSRDSTNEKLFF. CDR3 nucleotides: TGTGCCAGCAGCCGGGACAGTACTAATGAAAAACTGTTTTTT.

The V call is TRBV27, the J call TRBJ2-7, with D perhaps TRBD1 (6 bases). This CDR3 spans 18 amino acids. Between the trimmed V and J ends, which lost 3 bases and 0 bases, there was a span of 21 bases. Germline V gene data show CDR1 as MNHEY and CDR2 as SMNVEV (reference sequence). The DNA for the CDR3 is TGTGCCAGCAGTTTTAAGTACAGGGTAGGCCCACACTCCTACGAGCAGTACTTC. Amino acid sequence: CASSFKYRVGPHSYEQYF.

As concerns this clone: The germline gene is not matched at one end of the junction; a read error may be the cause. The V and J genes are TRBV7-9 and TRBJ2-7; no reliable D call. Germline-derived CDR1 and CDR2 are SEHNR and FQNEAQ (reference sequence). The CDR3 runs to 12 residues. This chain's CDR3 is CASSIEVGPSDF. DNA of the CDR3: TGTGCCAGCAGCATCGAGGTGGGTCCCTCGGACTTC.

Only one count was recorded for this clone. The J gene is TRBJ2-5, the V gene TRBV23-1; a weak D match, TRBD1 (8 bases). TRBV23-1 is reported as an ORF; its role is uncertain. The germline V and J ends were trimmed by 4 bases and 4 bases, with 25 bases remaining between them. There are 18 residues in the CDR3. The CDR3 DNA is TGCGCCAGCAGTCCCCCCCCCACGACAGGGGAGGGTTCAGAGACCCAGTACTTC. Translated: CASSPPPTTGEGSETQYF.

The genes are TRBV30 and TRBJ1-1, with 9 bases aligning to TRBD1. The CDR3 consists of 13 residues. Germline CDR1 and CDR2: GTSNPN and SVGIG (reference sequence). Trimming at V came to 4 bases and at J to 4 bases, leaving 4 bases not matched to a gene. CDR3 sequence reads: CAWKRTGVTEAFF. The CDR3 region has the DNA TGTGCCTGGAAACGGACAGGGGTCACTGAAGCTTTCTTT. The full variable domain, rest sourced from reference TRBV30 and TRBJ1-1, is SQTIHQWPATLVQPVGSPLSLECTVEGTSNPNLYWYRQAAGRGLQLLFYSVGIGQISSEVPQNLSASRPQDRQFILSSKKLLLSDSGFYLCAWKRTGVTEAFFGQGTRLTVV.

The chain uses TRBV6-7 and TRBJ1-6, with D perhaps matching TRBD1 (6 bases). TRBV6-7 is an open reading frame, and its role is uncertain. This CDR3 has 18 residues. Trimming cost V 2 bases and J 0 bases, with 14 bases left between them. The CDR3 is CASSYTDSQSSYNSPLHF. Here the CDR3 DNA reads TGTGCCAGCAGTTACACGGACAGCCAGAGCTCCTATAATTCACCCCTCCACTTT.